This T cell receptor (beta chain) came from a study of cytomegalovirus exposure and HLA in healthy donors. General study points: Cytomegalovirus-associated status was assigned to 150 to 200 TCR beta chains. Later examination showed HLA-associated TCR beta chains had greater clonal expansion than equally common others. Reports indicate that TCR beta sequences accurately predicted the HLA-A and HLA-B alleles of most subjects.

With respect to this clone: Its specificity is unknown.

CDR1 and CDR2 from the germline V gene are SEHNR and FQNEAQ (reference sequence). The CDR3 totals 11 residues. The PCR made use of 60 Vbeta and 13 Jbeta primers. In the study's own analysis: The authors later counted about 80 million unique TCR beta chains, some 11 million of them shared. Using immunoSEQ multiplex PCR, the repertoire was profiled, and TCRdb retains in-frame clones only, with some absent. V, J and clone size reflect that table, while D and trimming were determined from the DNA. Here the sample spans over 100,000 clones, 79% being singletons. Sequences were obtained from PBMCs. The J gene is TRBJ1-1, the V gene TRBV7-9; 7 bases fit TRBD1. The better agreement between TRBJ1-6 and the DNA end casts doubt on the J call. This receptor was identified in a woman aged 18-29 years in good health and CMV-seropositive. This chain's CDR3 is CASSLDRHLHF. In DNA form, the CDR3 reads TGTGCCAGCAGCCTGGACAGGCATCTCCACTTT.